These T cell receptor beta chains were read from a single sample in a study of blood T cell repertoires in COVID-19. Generated by immunoSEQ multiplex PCR, the TCRdb table keeps only in-frame clones and is missing some. This table has roughly 81,000 clones, roughly 91% appearing once. Material: peripheral blood. The source is a woman between 50 and 59 years old in a cohort sampled during active COVID-19. The CDR3 runs from the conserved cysteine through the conserved F or W. The D gene is left open where the match is weak. Clone size is not always given. Where it is, it says once, few, many or a class for expanded clones.

j_call v_call d_call clone_size cdr3_nt cdr3_aa
TRBJ1-1 TRBV9 . . TGTGCCAGCAGCGTAATAATGAACACTGAAGCTTTCTTT CASSVIMNTEAFF
TRBJ2-1 TRBV4-1 TRBD2 . TGCGCCAGCAGCCAAGAAGGTTGGAGCGGGGGTTACAATGAGCAGTTCTTC CASSQEGWSGGYNEQFF
TRBJ2-7 TRBV2 TRBD1 . TGTGCCAGCAGTGAAATACAGGGGGCGCGGGAGCAGTACTTC CASSEIQGAREQYF
TRBJ1-2 TRBV28 . . TGTGCCAGCAGTTTAGTGGCCTATGGCTACACCTTC CASSLVAYGYTF
TRBJ2-3 TRBV19 TRBD1 . TGTGCCAGTAGTAGGGGACAGGGGACAGATACGCAGTATTTT CASSRGQGTDTQYF
TRBJ2-7 TRBV3-1/TRBV3-2 TRBD1 . TGTGCCAGCAGCCAAGAAGGGACAGGGGGCCCCGAGCAGTACTTC CASSQEGTGGPEQYF
TRBJ2-5 TRBV7-2 TRBD2 . TGTGCCAGCAGCTTAGCGGGAGGGTTTGAGACCCAGTACTTC CASSLAGGFETQYF
TRBJ1-2 TRBV19 . . TGTGCGGTGGCTTCCCAGGGGCCCTTCTATGGCTACACCTTC CAVASQGPFYGYTF
TRBJ1-1 TRBV5-1 . . TGCGCCAGCAGCTTGGTATTGAACAGGAGGAACACTGAAGCTTTCTTT CASSLVLNRRNTEAFF
TRBJ2-7 TRBV5-6 . . TGTGCCAGCAGCTTGGGCGGCAGGGGCTTAAACGAGCAGTACTTC CASSLGGRGLNEQYF
TRBJ1-1 TRBV9 . . TGTGCCAGCTCGGTACAGTCGGACACTGAAGCTTTCTTT CASSVQSDTEAFF
TRBJ1-5 TRBV21-1 . few TGTGCCAGCATCCGAAGCCTAGGACAGAAGCGATATAGCAATCAGCCCCAGCATTTT CASIRSLGQKRYSNQPQHF